The rows below give T cell receptor beta chains drawn from one sample of a study of blood T cell repertoires in COVID-19. TCRdb's table, derived via immunoSEQ multiplex PCR, lists solely in-frame clones and lacks some. Altogether about 490,000 clones are present, approximately 85% being singletons, with the ten largest covering approximately 3.2%. The sample taken for sequencing was peripheral blood. The receptors here all came from a human donor in a cohort sampled during active COVID-19. CDR3s include the opening cysteine and the closing phenylalanine or tryptophan. The D gene is left open where the match is weak. Clone size is shown for a subset of rows, as once, few, many or a class of expanded clone.

DNA: TGTGCCAGCAGCCAAGATAGCGGGCAGGGGCTCAATCAGCCCCAGCATTTT
CDR3: CASSQDSGQGLNQPQHF
size: -
V: TRBV3-1/TRBV3-2
J: TRBJ1-5
D: -

DNA: TGTGCCAGCAGCCAAAGCGCGGACAGGGGATATGGCTACACCTTC
CDR3: CASSQSADRGYGYTF
size: -
V: TRBV6-2/TRBV6-3
J: TRBJ1-2
D: TRBD1

DNA: TGCAGCGTTGTCGGGACAGGGCCACCAGATACGCAGTATTTT
CDR3: CSVVGTGPPDTQYF
size: -
V: TRBV29-1
J: TRBJ2-3
D: TRBD1

DNA: TGTGCCAGCAGCCAAAACTGGGAGGGTAGTGGCTACACCTTC
CDR3: CASSQNWEGSGYTF
size: few
V: TRBV3-1/TRBV3-2
J: TRBJ1-2
D: -

DNA: TGTGCCACCAGCAGAGATCAGGGACAGGGGGAACGCTATGGCTACACCTTC
CDR3: CATSRDQGQGERYGYTF
size: few
V: TRBV15
J: TRBJ1-2
D: TRBD1

DNA: TGTGCCAGCAGTGACGGGGCGGACACCGGGGAGCTGTTTTTT
CDR3: CASSDGADTGELFF
size: -
V: TRBV6-4
J: TRBJ2-2
D: -

DNA: TGCAGCGTTGTAGGGGCCAGGGGGCACTATGGCTACACCTTC
CDR3: CSVVGARGHYGYTF
size: -
V: TRBV29-1
J: TRBJ1-2
D: TRBD1

DNA: TGTGCCAGTAGTAGGGGACAGGGGATCTATGGCTACACCTTC
CDR3: CASSRGQGIYGYTF
size: -
V: TRBV19
J: TRBJ1-2
D: TRBD1

DNA: TGCGCCAGCAGCTATGACTTTCCCCGTACTGAGCAGTTCTTC
CDR3: CASSYDFPRTEQFF
size: -
V: TRBV5-1
J: TRBJ2-1
D: -

DNA: TGTGCCAGCAGTGAATCAGGGTCCCTCGTCCTGACTTTC
CDR3: CASSESGSLVLTF
size: -
V: TRBV25-1
J: TRBJ2-6
D: -

DNA: TGTGCCAGTAGTATGGTTAGAGGACAGGGTCAGCACGAGCAGTACTTC
CDR3: CASSMVRGQGQHEQYF
size: -
V: TRBV19
J: TRBJ2-7
D: TRBD1

DNA: TGTGCCGGCACCGGGACAGGGGTCACAGATACGCAGTATTTT
CDR3: CAGTGTGVTDTQYF
size: -
V: TRBV30
J: TRBJ2-3
D: TRBD1

DNA: TGTGCCAGCAGCGGGACAGGGGAAGAGACCCAGTACTTC
CDR3: CASSGTGEETQYF
size: -
V: TRBV5-6
J: TRBJ2-5
D: TRBD1

DNA: TGTGCCATCAGTGAGAGTGTTACTAGCGGGAGGGGAAGCGAGCAGTACTTC
CDR3: CAISESVTSGRGSEQYF
size: once
V: TRBV10-3
J: TRBJ2-7
D: TRBD2

DNA: TGTGCCAGTAGTCCCCGGGACAGATACGAAGCTTTCTTT
CDR3: CASSPRDRYEAFF
size: -
V: TRBV19
J: TRBJ1-1
D: TRBD1

DNA: TGTGCCAGCAGTGAAAGACGACAGCCGGAAGAGTACTTC
CDR3: CASSERRQPEEYF
size: -
V: TRBV2
J: TRBJ2-7
D: -

DNA: TGTGCCAGCAGCTTTGAGGGAGGGCTGCGGGAGCAGTACTTC
CDR3: CASSFEGGLREQYF
size: -
V: TRBV7-9
J: TRBJ2-7
D: TRBD2

DNA: TGTGCCAGTAGTCCTGACAGGCAGAATTCACCCCTCCACTTT
CDR3: CASSPDRQNSPLHF
size: few
V: TRBV19
J: TRBJ1-6
D: -

DNA: TGTGCCAGTAGTATGGGAGTATTGAACACTGAAGCTTTCTTT
CDR3: CASSMGVLNTEAFF
size: -
V: TRBV19
J: TRBJ1-1
D: -

DNA: TGCAGCGTTGAAGTTTCGCGGAAAGAGACCCAGTACTTC
CDR3: CSVEVSRKETQYF
size: -
V: TRBV29-1
J: TRBJ2-5
D: -

DNA: TGCGCCAGCAGCCCCCCGACAGGGTACTTCGTGACAGATACGCAGTATTTT
CDR3: CASSPPTGYFVTDTQYF
size: -
V: TRBV5-1
J: TRBJ2-3
D: TRBD1

DNA: TGCGCCAGCTCAGGAGAGGGGGCGATCACTGAAGCTTTCTTT
CDR3: CASSGEGAITEAFF
size: -
V: TRBV5-1
J: TRBJ1-1
D: TRBD1

DNA: TGTGCCAGCAGTCCCCCGACAGGGTGGATCGCTGAAGCTTTCTTT
CDR3: CASSPPTGWIAEAFF
size: -
V: TRBV6-5
J: TRBJ1-1
D: TRBD1

DNA: TGTGCCAGCAGCGTCCACCTCGGGACAGGGGAATTGGACACTGAAGCTTTCTTT
CDR3: CASSVHLGTGELDTEAFF
size: -
V: TRBV9
J: TRBJ1-1
D: TRBD1

DNA: TGCGCCAGCAGTGAGTCAGGGGGCGTTGAGACCCAGTACTTC
CDR3: CASSESGGVETQYF
size: -
V: TRBV10-1
J: TRBJ2-5
D: TRBD1

DNA: TGTGCCAGCAGCCAAGGGGCACGGATGAACACTGAAGCTTTCTTT
CDR3: CASSQGARMNTEAFF
size: -
V: TRBV3-1/TRBV3-2
J: TRBJ1-1
D: -

DNA: TGTGCCAGTAGCCCTGCGGGCGGTCAGCCCCAGCATTTT
CDR3: CASSPAGGQPQHF
size: -
V: TRBV19
J: TRBJ1-5
D: -

DNA: TGTGCCATCAGTGGGGGACAGGATAACTATGGCTACACCTTC
CDR3: CAISGGQDNYGYTF
size: once
V: TRBV10-3
J: TRBJ1-2
D: TRBD1

DNA: TGTGCCAGTAGTATGTGGCAGGACAATCAGCCCCAGCATTTT
CDR3: CASSMWQDNQPQHF
size: -
V: TRBV19
J: TRBJ1-5
D: -

DNA: TGTGCCAGCTCACAGACAGGGTACTACGAGCAGTACTTC
CDR3: CASSQTGYYEQYF
size: -
V: TRBV18
J: TRBJ2-7
D: TRBD1

DNA: TGCGCCAGCAGCTTGGAAGCGGGAGTGGGAGAGACCCAGTACTTC
CDR3: CASSLEAGVGETQYF
size: once
V: TRBV5-1
J: TRBJ2-5
D: TRBD2

DNA: TGTGCCAGCAGCGCTCCCCCCTCGTCGACAGTCCTCCTGTACTTC
CDR3: CASSAPPSSTVLLYF
size: -
V: TRBV6-6
J: TRBJ2-7
D: -

DNA: TGTGCCAGCAGGGAGACTAGCGGGAACTCACCCGGGGAGCTGTTTTTT
CDR3: CASRETSGNSPGELFF
size: -
V: TRBV9
J: TRBJ2-2
D: TRBD2

DNA: TGTGCCAGTAACCCCTATCCTCAAACAGGGGTGGATGGCTACACCTTC
CDR3: CASNPYPQTGVDGYTF
size: -
V: TRBV19
J: TRBJ1-2
D: TRBD1

DNA: TGTGCCAGCAGCCAAGATAGACAGGGGGCCCGTCATGAGCAGTTCTTC
CDR3: CASSQDRQGARHEQFF
size: -
V: TRBV3-1/TRBV3-2
J: TRBJ2-1
D: TRBD1

DNA: TGTGCCAGTAGGGACAGCTACGAGCAGTACTTC
CDR3: CASRDSYEQYF
size: once
V: TRBV10-3
J: TRBJ2-7
D: TRBD1

DNA: TGTGCCTGGGGGGGAGGGGGCACTGAAGCTTTCTTT
CDR3: CAWGGGGTEAFF
size: -
V: TRBV30
J: TRBJ1-1
D: -

DNA: TGCAGCGTTGGAGGATACCAAGAGACCCAGTACTTC
CDR3: CSVGGYQETQYF
size: -
V: TRBV29-1
J: TRBJ2-5
D: -